These 26 T cell receptor beta chains share one sample of origin, sequenced in a study of cytomegalovirus exposure and HLA in healthy donors. The PCR had 60 Vbeta and 13 Jbeta primers. Produced via immunoSEQ multiplex PCR; TCRdb's table is partial and in-frame only. This repertoire shows about 130,000 clones, roughly four fifths found once; its top ten account for approximately 3.9%. What was sequenced was PBMCs. The source of these receptors is a woman between 50 and 59 years old in good health and CMV-seropositive.

To note about this clone: Germline and junction disagree at one end, which may indicate a read error. V usage is TRBV7-2 and J usage is TRBJ2-4; D is possibly TRBD2 (7 bases). Germline V gives CDR1 SGHTA, CDR2 FQGNSA. CDR3 length equals 14 residues. CDR3 sequence: CASSLGRGGGSPNF. The CDR3 DNA follows: TGTGCCAGCAGCTTAGGACGCGGCGGGGGCTCCCCGAACTTC.

The chain joins TRBV6-1 to TRBJ1-3; D is ambiguous. This CDR3 has 14 residues. Trimming took off 4 bases at V and 3 bases at J, with 10 bases between the two ends. Germline CDR1 is MNHNS and CDR2 is SASEGT. CDR3 sequence reads: CASSGWFSGNTIYF. CDR3 sequence (DNA): TGTGCCAGCAGTGGTTGGTTTAGTGGAAACACCATATATTTT.

The genes are TRBV4-3 and TRBJ1-5, with D possibly being TRBD1 (5 bases). CDR1 LGHNA and CDR2 YSLEER come from the germline V gene. V shed 0 bases and J shed 4 bases, with 10 bases lying between them. CDR3 size: 15 residues. CDR3 region: CASSQDLGGNQPQHF. In DNA, the CDR3 is TGCGCCAGCAGCCAAGATCTCGGGGGTAATCAGCCCCAGCATTTT.

V usage is TRBV7-6 and J usage is TRBJ1-3; tentatively, D is TRBD1 (5 bases). The CDR3 is 16 residues long. Trimming cost V 2 bases and J 0 bases, with 11 bases left between them. Germline values: CDR1 SGHVS, CDR2 FNYEAQ. The CDR3 is CASSLMGDYSGNTIYF. CDR3 nucleotides: TGTGCCAGCAGCTTAATGGGGGACTACTCTGGAAACACCATATATTTT.

J is TRBJ2-6 and V is TRBV7-6, with D uncertain. CDR1 is SGHVS and CDR2 is FNYEAQ in the germline V gene. The CDR3 is 14 residues long. With 10 bases removed from V and 1 base from J, the gap between germline ends came to 11 bases. CDR3 loop: CATNAVSGANVLTF. CDR3 nucleotide sequence: TGTGCCACCAATGCGGTGTCTGGGGCCAACGTCCTGACTTTC.

The chain links TRBV28 to TRBJ1-2; no clear D gene. The V end lost 1 base, the J end lost 3 bases, and 6 bases lay between the germline ends. Germline V gene sequence: CDR1 MDHEN, CDR2 SYDVKM. This CDR3 spans 13 amino acids. CDR3 sequence (DNA): TGTGCCAGCAGTTTATACGACTACTATGGCTACACCTTC. Protein sequence: CASSLYDYYGYTF.

This clone was seen a few times. The chain couples TRBV11-2 to TRBJ2-7; TRBD1 agrees at 10 bases. The CDR3 contains 15 residues. With V trimmed by 3 bases and J by 2 bases, 4 bases remained unmatched. CDR1 is SGHAT and CDR2 is FQNNGV in the germline V gene. The CDR3 DNA sequence: TGTGCCAGCAGCTTTGGGGACAGGGGTCCCTACGAGCAGTACTTC. Amino acid sequence: CASSFGDRGPYEQYF.

The rearrangement links TRBV6-1 to TRBJ2-5; TRBD2 aligns across 9 bases. Germline lookup yields CDR1 MNHNS and CDR2 SASEGT. This CDR3 is 15 amino acids long. Unmatched junction bases numbered 11, after V lost 7 bases and J lost 5 bases. This CDR3 is CASKRGEVGWETQYF. The DNA for the CDR3 is TGTGCCAGCAAGCGGGGGGAAGTGGGCTGGGAGACCCAGTACTTC.

The V gene is TRBV4-1, the J gene TRBJ2-3; tentative D call: TRBD2 (7 bases). The CDR3 has 14 amino acids. The germline V gene encodes CDR1 MGHRA and CDR2 YSYEKL. The germline V and J ends were trimmed by 3 bases and 8 bases, with 15 bases remaining between them. In nucleotides, the CDR3 is TGCGCCAGCAGCCAGGGGCGGGGGCGGGGTACGCAGTATTTT. Translation gives CASSQGRGRGTQYF.

This clone was seen just once. The chain joins TRBV27 to TRBJ1-2; D unresolved. The CDR3 covers 15 residues. Germline-derived CDR1 and CDR2 are MNHEY and SMNVEV (reference sequence). The V end was cut by 2 bases, the J end by 4 bases, with 14 bases between. The CDR3 protein is CASSLRGDLIYGYTF. The CDR3 DNA sequence: TGTGCCAGCAGTTTACGAGGAGACCTTATCTATGGCTACACCTTC.

This chain links TRBV2 with TRBJ2-7; a weak D match, TRBD2 (7 bases). Germline CDR1 reads SNHLY; CDR2 reads FYNNEI. Trimming removed 6 bases from V and 3 bases from J, with 15 bases in between. CDR3 size: 14 residues. For the CDR3, the DNA is TGTGCCAGCAGCTGGGGGGGGGCCGTCTACGAGCAGTACTTC. As protein: CASSWGGAVYEQYF.

The rearrangement joins TRBV21-1 to TRBJ1-3. TRBV21-1 is termed a pseudogene. This CDR3 region has 14 residues. The CDR3 coding sequence is TGTGCCAGCAGCACCAGACTACTTGGAAACACCATATATTTT. It is translated as CASSTRLLGNTIYF.

V gene TRBV7-2 combines with J gene TRBJ2-1; TRBD2 aligns across 12 bases. Looked up from germline, CDR1 is SGHTA and CDR2 is FQGNSA. The CDR3 consists of 17 residues. V lost 0 bases to trimming and J lost 4 bases; unmatched junction nucleotides: 4. For the CDR3, the DNA is TGTGCCAGCAGCTTAGCCCTTACTAGCGGGGGGTACAATGAGCAGTTCTTC. Protein: CASSLALTSGGYNEQFF.

This chain joins TRBV4-1 and TRBJ1-5; D is unclear. The germline CDR1 and CDR2 sequences are MGHRA and YSYEKL. Trimming took off 1 base at V and 3 bases at J, with 10 bases between the two ends. This CDR3 is built from 15 residues. In DNA form, the CDR3 reads TGCGCCAGCAGCCAAGCAGCCACAGTCAATCAGCCCCAGCATTTT. Protein product: CASSQAATVNQPQHF.

In its sample, this clone was seen once. The rearrangement joins TRBV14 to TRBJ1-5; D unresolved. The germline CDR1 and CDR2 sequences are SGHDN and FVKESK. The CDR3 length is 16 residues. V was pared by 1 base and J by 6 bases, with 16 bases between. CDR3 region: CASSQVSEDGFQPQHF. Here the CDR3 DNA reads TGTGCCAGCAGCCAAGTATCCGAAGACGGGTTTCAGCCCCAGCATTTT.

The chain carries TRBV11-2 and TRBJ1-5, with D possibly TRBD1 on 5 matching bases. Germline lookup yields CDR1 SGHAT and CDR2 FQNNGV. The length of the CDR3 is 12 residues. V was clipped by 5 bases and J by 6 bases, with 8 bases between them. CDR3 nucleotide sequence: TGTGCCAGCAGCCCAACAGGTCAGCCCCAGCATTTT. This encodes CASSPTGQPQHF. The full variable domain, with the rest looked up from reference TRBV11-2 and TRBJ1-5, is EAGVAQSPRYKIIEKRQSVAFWCNPISGHATLYWYQQILGQGPKLLIQFQNNGVVDDSQLPKDRFSAERLKGVDSTLKIQPAKLEDSAVYLCASSPTGQPQHFGDGTRLSIL.

V gene TRBV7-9 combines with J gene TRBJ1-3; TRBD1 might be the D (5 bases). CDR1 is SEHNR, CDR2 FQNEAQ, per germline (reference sequence). Deletions cut 8 bases from V and 0 bases from J, with 8 bases between. CDR3 size: 13 residues. This chain's CDR3 is CASGGSSGNTIYF. The CDR3 nucleotides read TGTGCCAGCGGGGGGAGCTCTGGAAACACCATATATTTT.

The chain uses TRBV2 and TRBJ1-3, with D perhaps TRBD1 (6 bases). The length of the CDR3 is 15 residues. Germline lookup yields CDR1 SNHLY and CDR2 FYNNEI. V lost 4 bases to trimming and J lost 0 bases, with 10 bases between them. The CDR3 DNA follows: TGTGCCAGCAGTGGACAGGTCGTCTCTGGAAACACCATATATTTT. It translates to CASSGQVVSGNTIYF. The variable domain in full, with the rest retrieved from reference TRBV2 and TRBJ1-3, is EPEVTQTPSHQVTQMGQEVILRCVPISNHLYFYWYRQILGQKVEFLVSFYNNEISEKSEIFDDQFSVERPDGSNFTLKIRSTKLEDSAMYFCASSGQVVSGNTIYFGEGSWLTVV.

V usage is TRBV6-5 and J usage is TRBJ1-6, with 7 bases aligning to TRBD1. Germline lookup yields CDR1 MNHEY and CDR2 SVGAGI. This CDR3 is 12 amino acids long. DNA for the CDR3: TGTGGATCCAGGGGGTTTAATTCACCCCTCCACTTT. It codes for CGSRGFNSPLHF.

The chain recombines TRBV7-9 with TRBJ2-3; D is unclear. The ends were cut back, 0 bases at V and 0 bases at J, with 7 bases in the middle. Germline V gene lookup returns CDR1 SEHNR and CDR2 FQNEAQ (reference sequence). The CDR3 sequence is 15 residues long. The CDR3 coding sequence is TGTGCCAGCAGCTTAGCGCTATTCAGCACAGATACGCAGTATTTT. It encodes CASSLALFSTDTQYF.

This clone has only a few counts. The chain is built from TRBV6-1 and TRBJ2-3, with 14 nucleotides matching TRBD2. Germline-derived CDR1 and CDR2 are MNHNS and SASEGT. Germline trimming cut 4 bases from V and 4 bases from J; bases unmatched to any gene: 1. The CDR3 extends over 15 amino acids. CDR3 in amino acids: CASSGLAGGPDTQYF. For the CDR3, the DNA is TGTGCCAGCAGTGGACTAGCGGGGGGGCCAGATACGCAGTATTTT.

This clone is a singleton in its sample. The chain employs TRBV6-1 and TRBJ2-1, with D possibly matching TRBD2 (5 bases). The CDR3 has 15 amino acids. Germline V gene lookup returns CDR1 MNHNS and CDR2 SASEGT. Trimming pared 6 bases from V and 8 bases from J, leaving 20 bases between. The CDR3: CASSDGSGHVYEQFF. DNA of the CDR3: TGTGCCAGCAGCGACGGAAGCGGTCATGTCTATGAGCAGTTCTTC.

As to this clone: One end of the junction fails to match germline, which may point to a read error. DNA of the CDR3: TGCGCCAACAGCTTGGGGCTGAACACAGATACGCAGTATTTT. Translation gives CANSLGLNTDTQYF. The genes are TRBV5-1 and TRBJ2-3, with D perhaps TRBD1 (5 bases). Germline loops: CDR1 SGHRS, CDR2 YFSETQ. This CDR3 comprises 14 residues.

The CDR3 loop reads CASSFVTSGADTQYF. The CDR3 DNA follows: TGTGCCAGCAGCTTCGTAACTAGCGGGGCAGATACGCAGTATTTT. The chain recombines TRBV7-9 with TRBJ2-3, with 10 bases lining up with TRBD2. In germline, CDR1 is SEHNR, CDR2 FQNEAQ (reference sequence). This CDR3 has 15 residues. V shed 3 bases and J 4 bases; nucleotides not matched to a gene: 4.

This clone was observed a few times. The chain couples TRBV18 to TRBJ2-7; weak D call: TRBD1 (6 bases). Germline V CDR1 and CDR2: KGHSH, LQKENI. The CDR3 has 13 amino acids. V dropped 5 bases and J dropped 2 bases, with 10 bases sitting between them. For the CDR3, the DNA is TGTGCCAGCTCATCTACAGGGACCTACGAGCAGTACTTC. Translating it yields CASSSTGTYEQYF.

This clone was seen only a few times. The chain has TRBV28 and TRBJ1-5; TRBD1 agrees at 7 bases. Looked up from germline, CDR1 is MDHEN and CDR2 is SYDVKM. This CDR3 is built from 14 residues. The V segment lost 7 bases and the J segment 6 bases; nucleotides outside the gene matches: 9. The DNA for the CDR3 is TGTGCCAGCATTCTGGGGACAGTATCTCAGCCCCAGCATTTT. It yields the protein CASILGTVSQPQHF.